This TCR beta chain was identified during a study of cytomegalovirus exposure and HLA in healthy donors. For this clone: Its antigen is unidentified.

The donors formed part of the approximately 110-subject validation cohort, distinct from the approximately 640-subject first cohort. Germline lookup yields CDR1 SGHTA and CDR2 FQGNSA. V lost 5 bases to trimming and J lost 4 bases, with 8 bases between them. There are 13 residues in the CDR3. Libraries were prepared by immunoSEQ multiplex PCR; TCRdb keeps only in-frame clonotypes and omits some of them. The profile covers some 290,000 clones, with nearly 90% appearing a single time and roughly 0.96% taken by the ten largest. Findings of the study overall: The tendency of first-cohort TCR clusters to co-occur in the 90 to 150 validation repertoires was the finding of a later analysis. Reports showed the classifier diagnosing cytomegalovirus status with high specificity and sensitivity. The listing of 150 to 200 TCR beta chains classed them as cytomegalovirus-associated.

This TCR was sampled from a man aged 25 to 45 in good health and CMV-seronegative. The rearrangement uses TRBV7-2 and TRBJ2-2; the D gene is possibly TRBD1 (5 bases). Input material: PBMCs. The CDR3 DNA is TGTGCCAGCAGCCGACAGAGCACCGGGGAGCTGTTTTTT. Amino acids: CASSRQSTGELFF.